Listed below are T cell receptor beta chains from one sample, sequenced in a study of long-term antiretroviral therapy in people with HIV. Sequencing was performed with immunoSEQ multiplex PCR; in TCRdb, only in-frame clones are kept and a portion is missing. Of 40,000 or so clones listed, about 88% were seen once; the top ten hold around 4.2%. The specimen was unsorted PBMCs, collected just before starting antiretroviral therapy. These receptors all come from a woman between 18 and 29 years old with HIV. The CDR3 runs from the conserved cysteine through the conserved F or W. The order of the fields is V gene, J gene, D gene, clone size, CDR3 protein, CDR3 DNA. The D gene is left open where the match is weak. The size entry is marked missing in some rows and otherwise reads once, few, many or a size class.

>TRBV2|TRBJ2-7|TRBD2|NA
CASGSGTSGLRFPYEQYF
TGTGCCAGCGGATCCGGGACTAGCGGGCTAAGATTCCCCTACGAGCAGTACTTC
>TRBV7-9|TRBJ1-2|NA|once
CASSPSGTPNYGYTF
TGTGCCAGCAGCCCATCTGGGACACCTAACTATGGCTACACCTTC
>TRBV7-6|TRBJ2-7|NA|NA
CASSLGGDHSYEQYF
TGTGCCAGCAGCTTAGGGGGGGATCACTCCTACGAGCAGTACTTC
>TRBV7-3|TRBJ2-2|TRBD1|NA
CASSFRTGGNTGELFF
TGTGCCAGCAGCTTCCGGACAGGGGGAAACACCGGGGAGCTGTTTTTT
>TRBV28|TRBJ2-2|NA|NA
CASSSTRADTGELFF
TGTGCCAGCAGCTCCACAAGGGCCGACACCGGGGAGCTGTTTTTT
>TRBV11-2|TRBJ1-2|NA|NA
CASSLVPRDYGYTF
TGTGCCAGCAGCTTAGTTCCCAGGGACTATGGCTACACCTTC
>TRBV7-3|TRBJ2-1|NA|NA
CASSLNGGGVYNEQFF
TGTGCCAGCAGCTTAAATGGGGGTGGCGTTTACAATGAGCAGTTCTTC
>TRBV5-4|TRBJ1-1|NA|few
CASSPFRNTEAFF
TGCGCCAGCAGCCCCTTTCGGAACACTGAAGCTTTCTTT
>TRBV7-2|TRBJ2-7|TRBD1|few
CASSLWTGGSYEQYF
TGTGCCAGCAGCCTCTGGACAGGGGGCTCCTACGAGCAGTACTTC
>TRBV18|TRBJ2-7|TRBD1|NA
CASSQGWTGNNYEQYF
TGTGCCAGCTCACAAGGCTGGACAGGGAACAACTACGAGCAGTACTTC
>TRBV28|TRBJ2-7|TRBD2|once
CAGETSGTYEQYF
TGTGCCGGTGAGACTAGCGGTACCTACGAGCAGTACTTC
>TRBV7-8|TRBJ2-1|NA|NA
CASSLYVAGSSYNEQFF
TGTGCCAGCAGCTTATATGTGGCAGGGAGCTCCTACAATGAGCAGTTCTTC
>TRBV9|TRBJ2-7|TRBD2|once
CASSPQGGSAGGYEQYF
TGTGCCAGCAGCCCTCAGGGGGGTTCAGCGGGAGGGTACGAGCAGTACTTC
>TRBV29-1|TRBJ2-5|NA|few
CSVDPQGRWETQYF
TGCAGCGTTGATCCCCAGGGGCGTTGGGAGACCCAGTACTTC
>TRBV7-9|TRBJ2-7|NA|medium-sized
CASSLNTGPYEQYF
TGTGCCAGCAGCTTAAATACAGGGCCCTACGAGCAGTACTTC
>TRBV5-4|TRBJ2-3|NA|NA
CASSMETSTDTQYF
TGTGCCAGCAGCATGGAAACGAGCACAGATACGCAGTATTTT
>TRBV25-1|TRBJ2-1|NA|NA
CASTVVGGGYNEQFF
TGTGCCAGCACTGTTGTTGGGGGCGGCTACAATGAGCAGTTCTTC
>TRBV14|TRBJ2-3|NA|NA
CASSPVGPNTQYF
TGTGCCAGCAGCCCTGTCGGGCCGAATACGCAGTATTTT
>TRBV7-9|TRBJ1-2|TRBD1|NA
CASSLVGGQGNYGYTF
TGTGCCAGCAGCTTAGTAGGGGGACAGGGAAACTATGGCTACACCTTC
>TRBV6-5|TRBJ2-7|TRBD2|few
CASSYGTSSYEQYF
TGTGCCAGCAGTTACGGGACTAGCTCCTACGAGCAGTACTTC
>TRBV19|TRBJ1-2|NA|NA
CASTKSDSSNYGYTF
TGTGCCAGTACCAAATCAGACAGCAGCAACTATGGCTACACCTTC
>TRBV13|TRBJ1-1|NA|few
CASSPREQEAFF
TGTGCCAGCAGCCCAAGGGAACAGGAAGCTTTCTTT
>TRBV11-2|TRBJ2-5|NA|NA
CASSPNRGSGETQYF
TGTGCCAGCAGCCCCAATCGGGGCTCTGGGGAGACCCAGTACTTC
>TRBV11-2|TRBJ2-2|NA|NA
CASSTRQKRNTGELFF
TGTGCCAGCAGCACCCGACAGAAGAGAAACACCGGGGAGCTGTTTTTT
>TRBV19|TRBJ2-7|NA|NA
CASSLTASYEQYF
TGTGCCAGTAGCTTGACAGCCTCCTACGAGCAGTACTTC
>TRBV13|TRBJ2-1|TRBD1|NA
CASSTRDRSLDEQFF
TGTGCCAGCAGCACCCGGGACAGGTCCCTCGATGAGCAGTTCTTC
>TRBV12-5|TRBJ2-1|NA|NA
CASSNGRRYNEQFF
TGTGCTAGCAGTAATGGTCGCAGGTACAATGAGCAGTTCTTC
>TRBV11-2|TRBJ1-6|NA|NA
CASSFSGQGLNSPLHF
TGTGCCAGCAGCTTTTCTGGGCAGGGCCTGAATTCACCCCTCCACTTT
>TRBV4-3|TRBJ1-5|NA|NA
CASSLQLSHQPQHF
TGCGCCAGCAGCCTCCAACTGAGCCATCAGCCCCAGCATTTT
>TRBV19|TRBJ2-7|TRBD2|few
CASSSPRTSGRVNEQYF
TGTGCCAGTAGTTCCCCTCGCACTAGCGGGAGGGTCAACGAGCAGTACTTC
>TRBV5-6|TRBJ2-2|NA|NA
CASSLPDGTGELFF
TGTGCCAGCAGCCTCCCGGACGGCACCGGGGAGCTGTTTTTT
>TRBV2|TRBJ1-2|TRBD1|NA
CASSEWVRTGGYGYTF
TGTGCCAGCAGTGAATGGGTCAGGACAGGCGGCTATGGCTACACCTTC
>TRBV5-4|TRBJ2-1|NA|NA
CASSSPGRGGSQFF
TGTGCCAGCAGCTCCCCCGGCAGGGGTGGATCGCAGTTCTTC
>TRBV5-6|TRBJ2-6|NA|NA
CASSLDSSGANVLTF
TGTGCCAGCAGCCTGGACAGCTCTGGGGCCAACGTCCTGACTTTC
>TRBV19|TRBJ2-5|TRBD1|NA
CASSKGQGRETQYF
TGTGCCAGTAGTAAGGGACAGGGTCGGGAGACCCAGTACTTC
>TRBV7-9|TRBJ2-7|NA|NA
CASSLGGEEVGYEQYF
TGTGCCAGCAGCTTAGGCGGGGAAGAGGTTGGCTACGAGCAGTACTTC
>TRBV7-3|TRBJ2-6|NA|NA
CASSLAGANVLTF
TGTGCCAGCAGCTTAGCAGGGGCCAACGTCCTGACTTTC
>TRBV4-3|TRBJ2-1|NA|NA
CASSQESPVSGRNEQFF
TGCGCCAGCAGCCAAGAGTCTCCGGTCTCCGGCCGCAATGAGCAGTTCTTC
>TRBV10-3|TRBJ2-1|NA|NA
CAISESSYNEQFF
TGTGCCATCTCAGAAAGCTCCTACAATGAGCAGTTCTTC
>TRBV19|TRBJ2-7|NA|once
CASSSTGRGDYEQYF
TGTGCCAGTAGCTCAACAGGGAGGGGGGACTACGAGCAGTACTTC
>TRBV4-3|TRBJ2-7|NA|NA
CASSQQRTTGPYEQYF
TGCGCCAGCAGCCAACAAAGGACTACTGGCCCCTACGAGCAGTACTTC
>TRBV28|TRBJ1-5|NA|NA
CASSIFRQTENQPQHF
TGTGCCAGCAGTATCTTCCGACAAACGGAGAATCAGCCCCAGCATTTT
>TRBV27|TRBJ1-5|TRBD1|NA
CASSLTTGGSNQPQHF
TGTGCCAGCAGCCTTACGACAGGGGGGAGCAATCAGCCCCAGCATTTT
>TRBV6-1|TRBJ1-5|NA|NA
CASSQKRGSQPQHF
TGTGCCAGCAGCCAAAAACGGGGGAGTCAGCCCCAGCATTTT
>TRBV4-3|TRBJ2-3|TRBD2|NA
CASSRRAGEADTQYF
TGCGCCAGCAGCCGCCGCGCGGGAGAGGCAGATACGCAGTATTTT
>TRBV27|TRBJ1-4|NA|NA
CASSPTPYANEKLFF
TGTGCCAGCAGCCCAACGCCGTATGCCAATGAAAAACTGTTTTTT
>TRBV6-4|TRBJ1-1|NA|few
CASSDRSPSVFEAFF
TGTGCCAGCAGTGACAGGTCGCCCTCGGTATTTGAAGCTTTCTTT
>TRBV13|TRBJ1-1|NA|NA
CASSFGRALGEAFF
TGTGCCAGCAGCTTCGGCAGGGCACTTGGTGAAGCTTTCTTT
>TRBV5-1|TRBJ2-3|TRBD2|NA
CASSLELAGRDTQYF
TGCGCCAGCAGCTTGGAACTAGCGGGGAGAGATACGCAGTATTTT
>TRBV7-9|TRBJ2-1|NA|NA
CASSLVRGYNEQFF
TGTGCCAGCAGCTTAGTTAGGGGCTACAATGAGCAGTTCTTC
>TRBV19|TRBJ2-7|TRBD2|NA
CATTLPPSSGSCYEQYF
TGTGCCACCACCCTTCCCCCCTCTAGCGGGAGCTGCTACGAGCAGTACTTC